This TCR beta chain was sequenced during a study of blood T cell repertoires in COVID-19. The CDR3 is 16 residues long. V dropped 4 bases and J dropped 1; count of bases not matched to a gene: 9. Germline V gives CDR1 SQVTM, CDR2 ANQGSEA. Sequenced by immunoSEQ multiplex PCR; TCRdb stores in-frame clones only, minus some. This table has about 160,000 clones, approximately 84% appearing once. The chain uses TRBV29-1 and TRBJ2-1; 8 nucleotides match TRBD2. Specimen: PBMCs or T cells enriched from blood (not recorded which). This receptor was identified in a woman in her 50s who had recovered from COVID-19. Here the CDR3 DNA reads TGCAGCGTTGTGCGGCTAGCGGGCTTTTCCTACAATGAGCAGTTCTTC. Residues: CSVVRLAGFSYNEQFF.